The 9 T cell receptor beta chains below all came from one sample that was sequenced in a study of blood T cell repertoires in COVID-19. Repertoires were generated with immunoSEQ multiplex PCR, while TCRdb's copy carries only in-frame clones and drops some. The data contain around 120,000 clones, around 91% of them singletons. The specimen was peripheral blood. All receptors come from a woman in her sixties or seventies with COVID-19, enrolled during active disease.

The chain is built from TRBV13 and TRBJ2-5, with TRBD2 matching 15 bases. V was clipped by 5 bases and J by 3 bases; unmatched bases: 7. Per germline, CDR1 PRHDT and CDR2 FYEKMQ (reference sequence). This CDR3 region has 17 residues. CDR3 in DNA: TGTGCCAGCAGCGACCGGACTAGCGGGGGGGCGAAAGAGACCCAGTACTTC. Protein sequence: CASSDRTSGGAKETQYF.

The V and J genes are TRBV2 and TRBJ1-1; D gene uncertain. The CDR3 totals 13 residues. Germline CDR1 and CDR2: SNHLY and FYNNEI. The V gene lost 7 bases and the J gene lost 1 base, with 10 bases spanning the gap. The CDR3 is CASILRANTEAFF. In DNA, the CDR3 is TGTGCCAGCATATTGAGGGCGAACACTGAAGCTTTCTTT.

V is TRBV30 and J is TRBJ2-5, with D perhaps TRBD2 (7 bases). The CDR3 is 14 residues long. V shed 1 base and J shed 7 bases, with 16 bases lying between them. Germline CDR1 reads GTSNPN; CDR2 reads SVGIG (reference sequence). CDR3: CAWSEGGGGRTQYF. The CDR3 DNA reads as TGTGCCTGGAGTGAGGGGGGGGGCGGAAGGACCCAGTACTTC.

This chain links TRBV6-1 with TRBJ1-6; 10 bases agree with TRBD1. CDR3 length: 14 amino acids. Germline-derived CDR1 and CDR2 are MNHNS and SASEGT. J lost 9 bases, V lost 1 base, and 0 bases had no gene match. CDR3 region: CASSEGQGASPLHF. The CDR3 DNA follows: TGTGCCAGCAGTGAAGGACAGGGGGCTTCACCCCTCCACTTT.

This chain uses TRBV7-2 with TRBJ2-1, with D perhaps TRBD2 (6 bases). CDR3 length: 15 residues. Germline CDR1 reads SGHTA; CDR2 reads FQGNSA. V was trimmed by 3 bases and J by 4 bases, leaving 13 bases between them. The CDR3 bases are TGTGCCAGCAGCTTTACTTCCGGGGGATACAATGAGCAGTTCTTC. Translated: CASSFTSGGYNEQFF.

This chain links TRBV5-5 with TRBJ1-5; unclear D gene. V gave up 4 bases and J gave up 0 bases, with 8 bases separating them. The germline gives CDR1 SGHKS, CDR2 YYEKEE (reference sequence). The CDR3 covers 14 residues. The CDR3 sequence is CASSRRSSNQPQHF. The CDR3 nucleotides read TGTGCCAGCAGCCGGCGGAGTAGCAATCAGCCCCAGCATTTT.

This clone was seen a handful of times. The chain links TRBV4-1 to TRBJ2-2; D is perhaps TRBD2 (5 bases). V was pared by 4 bases and J by 6 bases, with 12 bases between. In germline, CDR1 is MGHRA, CDR2 YSYEKL. The CDR3 totals 14 residues. CDR3 nucleotides: TGCGCCAGCAGCCGCCATGGGAGTCCCGGGGAGCTGTTTTTT. Amino acid sequence: CASSRHGSPGELFF.

This chain links TRBV19 with TRBJ2-4; TRBD2 might be the D (5 bases). The CDR3 extends over 16 amino acids. V was clipped by 0 bases and J by 3 bases, with 12 bases between them. Germline-derived CDR1 and CDR2 are LNHDA and SQIVND (reference sequence). The CDR3 bases are TGTGCCAGTAGTATAGAAGCAGGACGGGGCAAAAACATTCAGTACTTC. This codes for CASSIEAGRGKNIQYF.

The CDR3 is CASSMNGQGSFF. The DNA of the CDR3 is TGTGCCAGCAGCATGAACGGACAGGGCTCGTTCTTC. This rearrangement joins TRBV9 to TRBJ2-1; 8 bases fit TRBD1. The CDR3 length is 12 residues. CDR1 and CDR2 from the germline V gene are SGDLS and YYNGEE. With 4 bases clipped from V and 15 bases from J, the junction kept 9 bases outside the gene matches.